This T cell receptor beta chain is from a study of T cells of healthy individuals. TCRdb called the 5' RACE reads again in MiXCR, with one record for every CDR3 protein. Altogether tens of thousands of distinct CDR3 sequences are present, roughly 15% being singletons, with the ten largest covering less than 6%. Trimming removed 0 bases from V and 2 bases from J, with 9 bases in between. Germline V gene lookup returns CDR1 SGHTA and CDR2 FQGTGA. The CDR3 extends over 15 amino acids. There are a few counts of this clonotype. The source is a human donor in good health. The chain joins TRBV7-3 to TRBJ2-3, with a possible D match to TRBD2 (7 bases). DNA of the CDR3: TGTGCCAGCAGCTTAACGGGGGGGCCCACAGATACGCAGTATTTT. Translated: CASSLTGGPTDTQYF.